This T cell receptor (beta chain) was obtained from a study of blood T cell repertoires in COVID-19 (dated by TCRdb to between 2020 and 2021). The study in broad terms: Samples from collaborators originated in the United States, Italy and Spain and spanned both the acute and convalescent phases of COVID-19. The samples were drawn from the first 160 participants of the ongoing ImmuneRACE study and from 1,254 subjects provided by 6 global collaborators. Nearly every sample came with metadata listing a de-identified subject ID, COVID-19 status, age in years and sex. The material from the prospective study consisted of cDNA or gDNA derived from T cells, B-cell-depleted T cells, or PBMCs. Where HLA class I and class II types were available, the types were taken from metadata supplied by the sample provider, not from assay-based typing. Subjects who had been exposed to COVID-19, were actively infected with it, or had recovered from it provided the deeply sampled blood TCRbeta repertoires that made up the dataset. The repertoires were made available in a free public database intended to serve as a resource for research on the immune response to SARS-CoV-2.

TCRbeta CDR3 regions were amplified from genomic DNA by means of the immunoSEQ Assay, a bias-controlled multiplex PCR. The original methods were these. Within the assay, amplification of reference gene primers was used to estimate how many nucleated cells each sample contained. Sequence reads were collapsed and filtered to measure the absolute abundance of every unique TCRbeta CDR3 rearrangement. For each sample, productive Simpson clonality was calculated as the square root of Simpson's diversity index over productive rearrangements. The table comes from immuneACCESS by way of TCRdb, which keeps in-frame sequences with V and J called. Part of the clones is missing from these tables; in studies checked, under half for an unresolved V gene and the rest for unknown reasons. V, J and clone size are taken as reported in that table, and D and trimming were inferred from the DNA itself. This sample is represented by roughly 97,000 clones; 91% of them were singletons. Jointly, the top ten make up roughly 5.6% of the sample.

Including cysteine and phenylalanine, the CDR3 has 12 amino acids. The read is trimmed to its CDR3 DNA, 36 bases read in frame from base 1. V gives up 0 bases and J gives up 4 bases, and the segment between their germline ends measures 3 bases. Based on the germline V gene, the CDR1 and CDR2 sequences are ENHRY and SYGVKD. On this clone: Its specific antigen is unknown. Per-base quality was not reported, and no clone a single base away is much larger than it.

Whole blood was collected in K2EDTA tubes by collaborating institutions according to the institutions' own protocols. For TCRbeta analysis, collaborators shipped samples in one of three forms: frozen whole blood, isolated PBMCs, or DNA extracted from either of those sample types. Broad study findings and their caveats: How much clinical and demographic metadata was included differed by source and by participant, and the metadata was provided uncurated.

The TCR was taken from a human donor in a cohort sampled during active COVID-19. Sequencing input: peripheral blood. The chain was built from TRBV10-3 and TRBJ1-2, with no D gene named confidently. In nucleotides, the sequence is TGTGCCATCAGTGAGTCCGGCTATGGCTACACCTTC. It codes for CAISESGYGYTF.